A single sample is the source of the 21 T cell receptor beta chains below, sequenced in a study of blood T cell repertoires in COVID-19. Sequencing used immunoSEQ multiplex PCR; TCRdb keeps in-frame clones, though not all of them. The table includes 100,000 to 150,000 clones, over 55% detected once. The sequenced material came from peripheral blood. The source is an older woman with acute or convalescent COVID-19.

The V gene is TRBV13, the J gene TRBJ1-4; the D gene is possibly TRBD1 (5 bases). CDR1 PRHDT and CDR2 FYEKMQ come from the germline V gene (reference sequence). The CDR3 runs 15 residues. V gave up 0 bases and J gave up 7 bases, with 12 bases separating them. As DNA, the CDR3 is TGTGCCAGCAGCTTAGGCGGTGTGCAGGGTGAAAAACTGTTTTTT. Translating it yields CASSLGGVQGEKLFF.

The CDR3: CASSLILQPQHF. CDR3 bases: TGTGCCAGCAGCTTAATTCTTCAGCCCCAGCATTTT. The chain has TRBV7-8 and TRBJ1-5; no definite D call. V lost 2 bases to trimming and J lost 6 bases, with 5 bases between them. The CDR3 has 12 amino acids. CDR1 and CDR2 from the germline V gene are SGHVS and FQNEAQ.

CDR3 sequence: CASSPRYGKDTEAFF. Here the CDR3 DNA reads TGTGCCAGCAGCCCCCGGTACGGGAAGGACACTGAAGCTTTCTTT. V usage is TRBV7-9 and J usage is TRBJ1-1; D remains ambiguous. The CDR3 runs 15 residues. Germline V gene sequence: CDR1 SEHNR, CDR2 FQNEAQ (reference sequence). Trimming removed 5 bases at V and 3 bases at J, with 16 bases between.

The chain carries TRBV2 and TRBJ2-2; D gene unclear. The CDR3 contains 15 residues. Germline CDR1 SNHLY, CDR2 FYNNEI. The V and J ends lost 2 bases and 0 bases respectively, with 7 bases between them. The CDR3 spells CASSERPANTGELFF. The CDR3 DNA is TGTGCCAGCAGTGAACGTCCTGCGAACACCGGGGAGCTGTTTTTT.

CDR3 coding DNA: TGTGCCAGCAGCCAGACTCCCTCCTACGAGCAGTACTTC. Its translation is CASSQTPSYEQYF. The chain couples TRBV7-9 to TRBJ2-7; D is ambiguous. V lost 5 bases and J lost 0, with 8 bases in between. Germline V CDR1 and CDR2: SEHNR, FQNEAQ (reference sequence). This CDR3 is built from 13 residues. Full variable domain (missing parts from reference TRBV7-9 and TRBJ2-7): DTGVSQNPRHKITKRGQNVTFRCDPISEHNRLYWYRQTLGQGPEFLTYFQNEAQLEKSRLLSDRFSAERPKGSFSTLEIQRTEQGDSAMYLCASSQTPSYEQYFGPGTRLTVT.

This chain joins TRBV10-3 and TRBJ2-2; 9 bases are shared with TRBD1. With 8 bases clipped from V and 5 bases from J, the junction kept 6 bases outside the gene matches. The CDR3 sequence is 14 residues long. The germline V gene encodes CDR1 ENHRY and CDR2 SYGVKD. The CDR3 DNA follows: TGTGCCATCGAGCCGGGACAGGGAACCGGGGAGCTGTTTTTT. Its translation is CAIEPGQGTGELFF.

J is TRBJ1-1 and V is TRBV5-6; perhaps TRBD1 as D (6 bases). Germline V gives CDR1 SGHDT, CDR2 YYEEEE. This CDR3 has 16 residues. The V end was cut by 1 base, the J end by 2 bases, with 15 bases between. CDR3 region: CASSLSLDRVNTEAFF. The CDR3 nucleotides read TGTGCCAGCAGCTTGAGCTTGGACAGAGTTAACACTGAAGCTTTCTTT.

In nucleotides, the CDR3 is TGTGCCAGCAGTTACTCGACAGGGTGGGAAAAACTGTTTTTT. Protein product: CASSYSTGWEKLFF. V and J are TRBV6-5 and TRBJ1-4; 7 positions agree with TRBD1. Losses at the gene ends were 0 bases for V and 8 bases for J; bases not matched to a gene: 3. The CDR3 is 14 residues long. Germline V gene data show CDR1 as MNHEY and CDR2 as SVGAGI.

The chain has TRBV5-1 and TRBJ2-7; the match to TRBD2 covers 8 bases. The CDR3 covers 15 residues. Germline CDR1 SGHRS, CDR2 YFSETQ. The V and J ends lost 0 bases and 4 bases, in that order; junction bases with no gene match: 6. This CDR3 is CASSLVPGGQYEQYF. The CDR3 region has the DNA TGCGCCAGCAGCTTGGTGCCGGGGGGGCAATACGAGCAGTACTTC.

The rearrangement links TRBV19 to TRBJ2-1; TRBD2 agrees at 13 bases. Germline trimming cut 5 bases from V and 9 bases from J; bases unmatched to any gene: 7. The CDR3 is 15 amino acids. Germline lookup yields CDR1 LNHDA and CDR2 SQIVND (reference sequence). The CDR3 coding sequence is TGTGCCAGTAGTCCACTAGCGGGGGGGCAGGGTGAGCAGTTCTTC. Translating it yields CASSPLAGGQGEQFF. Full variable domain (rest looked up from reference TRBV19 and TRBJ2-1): DGGITQSPKYLFRKEGQNVTLSCEQNLNHDAMYWYRQDPGQGLRLIYYSQIVNDFQKGDIAEGYSVSREKKESFPLTVTSAQKNPTAFYLCASSPLAGGQGEQFFGPGTRLTVL.

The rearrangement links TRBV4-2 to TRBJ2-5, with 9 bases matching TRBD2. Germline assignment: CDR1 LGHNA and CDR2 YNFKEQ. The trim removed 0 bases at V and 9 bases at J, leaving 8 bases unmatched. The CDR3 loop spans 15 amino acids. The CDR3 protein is CASSQEMSGGRAQYF. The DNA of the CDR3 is TGTGCCAGCAGCCAAGAAATGAGCGGGGGGAGGGCCCAGTACTTC.

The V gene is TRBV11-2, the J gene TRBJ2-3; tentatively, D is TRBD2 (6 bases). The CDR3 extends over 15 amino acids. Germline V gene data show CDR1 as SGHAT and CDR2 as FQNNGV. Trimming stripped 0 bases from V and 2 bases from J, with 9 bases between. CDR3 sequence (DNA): TGTGCCAGCAGCTTAGATCCTAGCGTCACAGATACGCAGTATTTT. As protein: CASSLDPSVTDTQYF.

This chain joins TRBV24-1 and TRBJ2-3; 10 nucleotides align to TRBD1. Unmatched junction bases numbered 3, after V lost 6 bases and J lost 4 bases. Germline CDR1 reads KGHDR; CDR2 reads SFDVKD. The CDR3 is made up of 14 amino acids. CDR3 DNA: TGTGCCACCAGTTCAGGACAGGGGGCAGATACGCAGTATTTT. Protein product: CATSSGQGADTQYF.

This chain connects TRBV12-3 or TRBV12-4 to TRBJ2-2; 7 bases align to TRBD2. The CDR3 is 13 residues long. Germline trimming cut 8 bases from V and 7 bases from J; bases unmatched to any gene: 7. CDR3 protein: CASAASSGGELFF. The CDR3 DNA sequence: TGTGCCAGCGCGGCTTCTAGCGGCGGGGAGCTGTTTTTT.

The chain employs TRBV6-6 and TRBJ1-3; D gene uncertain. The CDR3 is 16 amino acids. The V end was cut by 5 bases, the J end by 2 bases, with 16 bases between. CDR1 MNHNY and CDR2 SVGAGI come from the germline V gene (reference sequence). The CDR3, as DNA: TGTGCCAGCAGTCCACCTTCGGGGTACGCTGGAAACACCATATATTTT. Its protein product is CASSPPSGYAGNTIYF.

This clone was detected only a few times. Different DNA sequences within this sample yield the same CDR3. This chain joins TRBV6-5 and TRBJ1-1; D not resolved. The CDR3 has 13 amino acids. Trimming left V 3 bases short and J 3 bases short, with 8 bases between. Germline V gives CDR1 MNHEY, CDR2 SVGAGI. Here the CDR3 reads CASSYSRDTEAFF. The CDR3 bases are TGTGCCAGCAGTTATAGTCGGGACACTGAAGCTTTCTTT.

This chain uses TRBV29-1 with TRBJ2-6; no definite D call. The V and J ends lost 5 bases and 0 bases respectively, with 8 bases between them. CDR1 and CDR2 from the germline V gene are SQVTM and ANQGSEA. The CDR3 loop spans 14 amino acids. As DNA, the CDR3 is TGCAGCGTTCAACAGAGCTCTGGGGCCAACGTCCTGACTTTC. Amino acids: CSVQQSSGANVLTF.

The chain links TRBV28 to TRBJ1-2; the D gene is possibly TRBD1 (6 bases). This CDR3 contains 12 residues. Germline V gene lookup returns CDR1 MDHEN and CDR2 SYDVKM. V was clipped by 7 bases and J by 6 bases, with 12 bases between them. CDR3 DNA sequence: TGTGCCAGCACGGTCGGGACAAATGGCTACACCTTC. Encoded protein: CASTVGTNGYTF.

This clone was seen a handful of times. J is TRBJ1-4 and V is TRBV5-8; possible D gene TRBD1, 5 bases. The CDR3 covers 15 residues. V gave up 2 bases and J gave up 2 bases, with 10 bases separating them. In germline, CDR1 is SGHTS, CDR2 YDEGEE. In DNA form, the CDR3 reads TGTGCCAGCAGCTTAATCGACAGTACTAATGAAAAACTGTTTTTT. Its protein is CASSLIDSTNEKLFF.

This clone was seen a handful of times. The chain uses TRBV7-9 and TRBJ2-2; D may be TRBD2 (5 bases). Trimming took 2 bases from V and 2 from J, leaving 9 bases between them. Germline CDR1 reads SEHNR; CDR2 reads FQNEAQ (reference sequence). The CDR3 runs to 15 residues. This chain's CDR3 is CASSLRGINTGELFF. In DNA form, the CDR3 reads TGTGCCAGCAGCTTACGAGGGATCAACACCGGGGAGCTGTTTTTT.

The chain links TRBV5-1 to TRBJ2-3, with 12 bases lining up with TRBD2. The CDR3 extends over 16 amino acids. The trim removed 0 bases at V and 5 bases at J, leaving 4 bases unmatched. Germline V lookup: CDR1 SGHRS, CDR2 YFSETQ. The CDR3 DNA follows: TGCGCCAGCAGCTTGGAGTCTAGCGGGGGGGTAGATACGCAGTATTTT. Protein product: CASSLESSGGVDTQYF.